Listed here are 32 T cell receptor beta chains from one sample, sequenced in a study of blood T cell repertoires in COVID-19. The protocol was immunoSEQ multiplex PCR, while the TCRdb copy is restricted to in-frame clones and leaves out a portion. The sample has 150,000 to 200,000 clones, more than 80% seen once. Sequenced sample: peripheral blood. The source is a human donor in a cohort sampled during active COVID-19.

J is TRBJ2-1 and V is TRBV4-3, with 9 nucleotides matching TRBD2. From germline, CDR1 is LGHNA and CDR2 YSLEER. Trimming at V came to 1 base and at J to 4 bases, leaving 2 bases not matched to a gene. The CDR3 consists of 15 residues. The chain's CDR3 is CASSQASGVYNEQFF. In nucleotides, the CDR3 is TGCGCCAGCAGCCAAGCTAGCGGGGTATACAATGAGCAGTTCTTC.

This rearrangement joins TRBV3-1 (or the pseudogene TRBV3-2) to TRBJ2-7, with 8 bases matching TRBD2. CDR1 is LGHDT, CDR2 YNNKEL, per germline (reference sequence). The CDR3 is 15 amino acids. With V trimmed by 0 bases and J by 4 bases, 5 bases remained unmatched. The CDR3 DNA sequence: TGTGCCAGCAGCCAAGACCCAGCGGGGGAGTACGAGCAGTACTTC. Translated, it gives CASSQDPAGEYEQYF.

The chain recombines TRBV18 with TRBJ1-2; D not resolved. V lost 4 bases and J lost 5, with 8 bases in between. This CDR3 region has 12 residues. In germline, CDR1 is KGHSH, CDR2 LQKENI. CDR3 DNA sequence: TGTGCCAGCTCACAGACTGGGTATGGCTACACCTTC. It translates to CASSQTGYGYTF.

The chain is built from TRBV6-5 and TRBJ1-2, with a tentative D call TRBD1 (5 bases). Trimming shortened V by 6 bases and J by 4 bases, and 12 bases separated the two germline ends. Germline V gene lookup returns CDR1 MNHEY and CDR2 SVGAGI. CDR3 length: 13 amino acids. The CDR3 DNA reads as TGTGCCAGCAGAAACGGGGGTAGCTATGGCTACACCTTC. It is translated as CASRNGGSYGYTF.

The rearrangement links TRBV14 to TRBJ2-3; 12 bases fit TRBD2. Germline CDR1 and CDR2: SGHDN and FVKESK. There are 16 residues in the CDR3. With V trimmed by 4 bases and J by 4 bases, 6 bases remained unmatched. Written as DNA, the CDR3 is TGTGCCAGCAGCCCCAGACTAGCGGGAGCTTCAGATACGCAGTATTTT. This sequence encodes CASSPRLAGASDTQYF.

J is TRBJ2-7 and V is TRBV7-2; perhaps TRBD2 as D (7 bases). Trimming cost V 4 bases and J 0 bases, with 13 bases left between them. Germline V gene sequence: CDR1 SGHTA, CDR2 FQGNSA. The CDR3 is made up of 15 amino acids. The CDR3 spells CASSSRGGVSYEQYF. The CDR3 DNA sequence: TGTGCCAGCAGCTCGAGGGGGGGGGTCTCCTACGAGCAGTACTTC.

The V and J genes are TRBV7-6 and TRBJ1-6; the match to TRBD1 covers 11 bases. V lost 4 bases and J lost 9; bases outside the gene matches: 2. Germline V gene lookup returns CDR1 SGHVS and CDR2 FNYEAQ. The CDR3 sequence is 14 residues long. In DNA, the CDR3 is TGTGCCAGCAGCTCCGGGACAGGGGGTTCACCCCTCCACTTT. The encoded protein is CASSSGTGGSPLHF.

The V call is TRBV3-1 (or the pseudogene TRBV3-2), the J call TRBJ2-3; no definite D call. The CDR3 spans 13 residues. Trimming removed 4 bases from V and 5 bases from J, with 10 bases in between. Germline V CDR1 and CDR2: LGHDT, YNNKEL (reference sequence). The CDR3 is CASSPTPRDTQYF. The CDR3 DNA sequence: TGTGCCAGCAGCCCGACTCCGCGAGATACGCAGTATTTT.

The genes are TRBV6-5 and TRBJ1-6; 9 nucleotides align to TRBD1. The CDR3 covers 14 residues. Germline CDR1 and CDR2: MNHEY and SVGAGI. V gave up 8 bases and J gave up 6 bases; unmatched junction bases: 5. CDR3 bases: TGTGCCAGCGACAGGGGGGCGGGTAATTCACCCCTCCACTTT. Protein product: CASDRGAGNSPLHF.

The V and J genes are TRBV19 and TRBJ1-5; D is unclear. Germline V gene lookup returns CDR1 LNHDA and CDR2 SQIVND (reference sequence). Deletions cut 1 base from V and 0 bases from J, with 7 bases between. This CDR3 region has 15 residues. CDR3 coding DNA: TGTGCCAGTAGTATAGGACCGGGTAGCAATCAGCCCCAGCATTTT. The encoded protein is CASSIGPGSNQPQHF.

V gene TRBV6-6 combines with J gene TRBJ1-5, with D perhaps matching TRBD1 (5 bases). Germline V CDR1 and CDR2: MNHNY, SVGAGI (reference sequence). The CDR3 runs to 14 residues. V was clipped by 3 bases and J by 5 bases, with 11 bases between them. The CDR3 bases are TGTGCCAGCAGTTATTCGGACATGGATCAGCCCCAGCATTTT. Translated, it gives CASSYSDMDQPQHF.

This clone was recorded a few times. The CDR3 spells CASSTWTGRNQPQHF. DNA for the CDR3: TGTGCCAGTAGTACATGGACAGGGCGGAATCAGCCCCAGCATTTT. V usage is TRBV19 and J usage is TRBJ1-5; the match to TRBD1 covers 8 bases. There are 15 residues in the CDR3. The junction had 6 bases not matched to a gene; V was cut back by 4 bases and J by 4 bases. CDR1 LNHDA and CDR2 SQIVND come from the germline V gene (reference sequence).

The V call is TRBV15, the J call TRBJ2-7; TRBD2 matches 12 bases. The CDR3 spans 16 residues. The J segment lost 4 bases and the V segment lost 2 bases, leaving 6 bases of the junction unmatched. Looked up from germline, CDR1 is LNHNV and CDR2 is YYDKDF (reference sequence). The CDR3 loop is CATSRLGGTSGYEQYF. CDR3 bases: TGTGCCACCAGCAGACTGGGAGGGACTAGCGGGTACGAGCAGTACTTC.

This chain links TRBV15 with TRBJ2-5, with D hard to call. V lost 0 bases to trimming and J lost 1 base, with 9 bases between them. The CDR3 runs to 15 residues. The germline V gene encodes CDR1 LNHNV and CDR2 YYDKDF (reference sequence). The CDR3 loop is CATSRENSFQETQYF. The DNA of the CDR3 is TGTGCCACCAGCAGAGAGAATAGCTTCCAAGAGACCCAGTACTTC.

The rearrangement uses TRBV27 and TRBJ1-2; the D gene is possibly TRBD1 (6 bases). Trimming cost V 2 bases and J 2 bases, with 9 bases left between them. Germline loops: CDR1 MNHEY, CDR2 SMNVEV (reference sequence). The CDR3 has 14 amino acids. The CDR3 here is CASSLSQGNYGYTF. The CDR3 DNA sequence: TGTGCCAGCAGTTTAAGTCAGGGGAACTATGGCTACACCTTC.

This clone has a handful of counts. The chain couples TRBV13 to TRBJ2-7; weak D call: TRBD2 (6 bases). Trimming took 3 bases from V and 0 from J, leaving 15 bases between them. The length of the CDR3 is 16 residues. The germline V gene has CDR1 PRHDT and CDR2 FYEKMQ (reference sequence). CDR3 sequence: CASSFTSGWFSYEQYF. Here the CDR3 DNA reads TGTGCCAGCAGCTTTACAAGCGGGTGGTTCTCCTACGAGCAGTACTTC. The variable domain in full, with the rest retrieved from reference TRBV13 and TRBJ2-7, is AAGVIQSPRHLIKEKRETATLKCYPIPRHDTVYWYQQGPGQDPQFLISFYEKMQSDKGSIPDRFSAQQFSDYHSELNMSSLELGDSALYFCASSFTSGWFSYEQYFGPGTRLTVT.

The chain has TRBV3-1 (or the pseudogene TRBV3-2) and TRBJ2-2; TRBD1 might be the D (5 bases). The CDR3 spans 15 residues. The V end lost 2 bases, the J end lost 2 bases, and 9 bases lay between the germline ends. CDR1 LGHDT and CDR2 YNNKEL come from the germline V gene (reference sequence). The CDR3 bases are TGTGCCAGCAGCCAACAGGGAACAAACACCGGGGAGCTGTTTTTT. It specifies CASSQQGTNTGELFF.

V usage is TRBV6-5 and J usage is TRBJ2-3; the D gene is possibly TRBD1 (5 bases). The V end was cut by 2 bases, the J end by 4 bases, with 10 bases between. Germline assignment: CDR1 MNHEY and CDR2 SVGAGI. This CDR3 has 14 amino acids. As DNA, the CDR3 is TGTGCCAGCAGTTACGGGGCCTACTCAGATACGCAGTATTTT. It translates to CASSYGAYSDTQYF.

This chain links TRBV25-1 with TRBJ2-1; 9 nucleotides agree with TRBD2. This CDR3 region has 16 residues. V was clipped by 4 bases and J by 0 bases; unmatched bases: 4. Germline V gene sequence: CDR1 MGHDK, CDR2 SYGVNS. The CDR3 nucleotides are TGTGCCAGCAGTGTCTTAGCGGGGGTCTCCTACAATGAGCAGTTCTTC. This encodes CASSVLAGVSYNEQFF.

The rearrangement links TRBV29-1 to TRBJ2-7, with 8 bases that match TRBD2. This CDR3 is 12 amino acids long. CDR1 is SQVTM and CDR2 is ANQGSEA in the germline V gene. V was clipped by 4 bases and J by 2 bases; unmatched bases: 1. CDR3 loop: CSVAGGPYEQYF. As DNA, the CDR3 is TGCAGCGTTGCGGGGGGGCCCTACGAGCAGTACTTC.

The chain combines TRBV7-2 with TRBJ1-1, with 11 bases aligning to TRBD1. This CDR3 has 14 amino acids. Looked up from germline, CDR1 is SGHTA and CDR2 is FQGNSA. J lost 5 bases, V lost 8 bases, and 7 bases had no gene match. The CDR3 DNA is TGTGCCAGCGGGGGGACAGGGGGAAGGACTGAAGCTTTCTTT. Translating it yields CASGGTGGRTEAFF. Drawing the rest from reference TRBV7-2 and TRBJ1-1, the complete variable domain is GAGVSQSPSNKVTEKGKDVELRCDPISGHTALYWYRQSLGQGLEFLIYFQGNSAPDKSGLPSDRFSAERTGGSVSTLTIQRTQQEDSAVYLCASGGTGGRTEAFFGQGTRLTVV.

The chain couples TRBV5-1 to TRBJ2-1; perhaps TRBD2 as D (5 bases). This CDR3 has 14 residues. CDR1 is SGHRS, CDR2 YFSETQ, per germline. The V end was cut by 2 bases, the J end by 5 bases, with 11 bases between. The CDR3: CASSFTPGDNEQFF. CDR3 DNA sequence: TGCGCCAGCAGCTTTACCCCCGGGGACAATGAGCAGTTCTTC.

The chain combines TRBV19 with TRBJ1-1; 7 nucleotides agree with TRBD1. The CDR3 length is 12 residues. CDR1 and CDR2 from the germline V gene are LNHDA and SQIVND (reference sequence). J was trimmed by 4 bases and V by 5 bases; bases with no gene match: 1. The CDR3 is CASSYRGTEAFF. As DNA, the CDR3 is TGTGCCAGTAGTTACAGGGGCACTGAAGCTTTCTTT.

This clone was recorded once. V usage is TRBV3-1 (or the pseudogene TRBV3-2) and J usage is TRBJ2-2; D gene ambiguous. The length of the CDR3 is 14 residues. CDR1 is LGHDT and CDR2 is YNNKEL in the germline V gene (reference sequence). Trimming removed 0 bases from V and 4 bases from J, with 6 bases in between. The DNA for the CDR3 is TGTGCCAGCAGCCAAGATAGAACCACCGGGGAGCTGTTTTTT. It specifies CASSQDRTTGELFF.

The DNA for the CDR3 is TGTGCCAGCAGTTCCATACAGGGGATAGATGGCTACACCTTC. Translated, it gives CASSSIQGIDGYTF. The V call is TRBV6-5, the J call TRBJ1-2, with 7 bases identical to TRBD1. V dropped 4 bases and J dropped 6; count of bases not matched to a gene: 8. CDR3 length: 14 residues. Germline loops: CDR1 MNHEY, CDR2 SVGAGI.

The DNA for the CDR3 is TGTGCCAGCAGTGGTGGGCTAGCGGGGGGCTGGAGGGAGCTGTTTTTT. Translation gives CASSGGLAGGWRELFF. The chain has TRBV6-4 and TRBJ2-2; 11 bases line up with TRBD2. Germline V gives CDR1 MRHNA, CDR2 SNTAGT. The CDR3 has 16 amino acids. V trimming: 4 bases; J trimming: 9 bases; junction bases outside the gene matches: 10.

This clone was recorded a few times. The same CDR3 also results from other DNA sequences found in this sample. The V and J genes are TRBV5-6 and TRBJ1-2; 9 nucleotides align to TRBD1. The V gene end was trimmed by 4 bases and the J gene end by 6 bases; junction bases not matched to a gene: 4. Germline lookup yields CDR1 SGHDT and CDR2 YYEEEE. CDR3 length: 13 amino acids. The CDR3 region has the DNA TGTGCCAGCAGCCCCAGGACAGGGGATGGCTACACCTTC. Its protein product is CASSPRTGDGYTF.

This clone was observed many times. The V gene is TRBV6-6, the J gene TRBJ1-1; D may be TRBD1 (5 bases). CDR1 MNHNY and CDR2 SVGAGI come from the germline V gene (reference sequence). V gave up 5 bases and J gave up 0 bases, with 7 bases separating them. The length of the CDR3 is 13 residues. The CDR3 DNA is TGTGCCAGCAGTACGACAGTGAACACTGAAGCTTTCTTT. Residues: CASSTTVNTEAFF.

The CDR3 sequence is CAIKGGAYNEQFF. In DNA form, the CDR3 reads TGTGCCATCAAGGGGGGGGCGTACAATGAGCAGTTCTTC. The rearrangement uses TRBV27 and TRBJ2-1; D perhaps matches TRBD2 (7 bases). From germline, CDR1 is MNHEY and CDR2 SMNVEV (reference sequence). V gave up 10 bases and J gave up 4 bases, with 14 bases separating them. CDR3 size: 13 residues.

The chain couples TRBV5-4 to TRBJ1-1; 7 positions agree with TRBD1. The CDR3 contains 16 residues. V shed 3 bases, J shed 2 bases, and the junction held 10 bases outside the gene matches. Germline V gene sequence: CDR1 SGHNT, CDR2 YYREEE (reference sequence). The DNA for the CDR3 is TGTGCCAGCAGCTCTCCGACAGGGCTAGAAAACACTGAAGCTTTCTTT. This codes for CASSSPTGLENTEAFF. The full variable domain, its missing parts supplied by reference TRBV5-4 and TRBJ1-1, is ETGVTQSPTHLIKTRGQQVTLRCSSQSGHNTVSWYQQALGQGPQFIFQYYREEENGRGNFPPRFSGLQFPNYSSELNVNALELDDSALYLCASSSPTGLENTEAFFGQGTRLTVV.

The chain employs TRBV6-5 and TRBJ1-5, with 9 bases that match TRBD1. Germline trimming cut 6 bases from V and 6 bases from J; bases unmatched to any gene: 9. The CDR3 is 15 amino acids. Germline CDR1 is MNHEY and CDR2 is SVGAGI. The CDR3 sequence: CASRSSGTGTQPQHF. As DNA, the CDR3 is TGTGCCAGCAGGTCATCCGGGACAGGGACTCAGCCCCAGCATTTT.

The V call is TRBV10-3, the J call TRBJ2-1; 10 nucleotides match TRBD2. CDR3 length equals 16 residues. J lost 6 bases, V lost 11 bases, and 16 bases had no gene match. Looked up from germline, CDR1 is ENHRY and CDR2 is SYGVKD. The CDR3, as DNA: TGTGCCGCCGGGACTAGCGACGAAAAAGACCTCAATGAGCAGTTCTTC. Translating it yields CAAGTSDEKDLNEQFF.